This paragraph reports one T cell receptor beta chain. The data were taken from a study of blood T cell repertoires in COVID-19. Study background: The cDNA or gDNA used as material had been derived from T cells, B-cell-depleted T cells, or PBMCs.

CDR1 is MGHRA, CDR2 YSYEKL, per germline. The CDR3 is 15 amino acids. V was clipped by 7 bases and J by 4 bases; unmatched bases: 5. Authors' data handling: Reference gene primer amplification gave nucleated cell count estimates. Clones were sequenced by immunoSEQ multiplex PCR, and TCRdb holds only the in-frame ones, with some missing. Clone size and V and J calls were adopted from that table, with D and trimming inferred from the DNA. The table records about 170,000 clones, more than 85% of them present only once. V is TRBV4-1 and J is TRBJ2-5; 14 positions agree with TRBD2. The clonotype was recovered from an elderly woman in a cohort sampled during active or convalescent COVID-19. Sequenced sample: peripheral blood. The CDR3 coding sequence is TGCGCCAGCACCGCGACTAGCGGGAGGGGAGAGACCCAGTACTTC. It yields the protein CASTATSGRGETQYF.